The clone carrying this T cell receptor (beta chain) has just a few counts. The data were taken from a study of T cells after yellow fever vaccination. TCRdb ran MiXCR on the 5' RACE reads and lists one entry per CDR3 protein. This table has about 510,000 distinct CDR3 sequences, less than 25% appearing once. The material sequenced was PBMCs, taken roughly 20 days after the first yellow fever vaccination. The TCR sequence derives from a man aged 18 to 35 who received the YFV17D yellow fever vaccine.

CDR3 loop: CATSEGTKASYNEQFF. The CDR3 nucleotides are TGTGCCACCAGTGAAGGGACTAAAGCCTCCTACAATGAGCAGTTCTTC. The V call is TRBV24-1, the J call TRBJ2-1; 7 positions agree with TRBD2. This CDR3 is built from 16 residues. Per germline, CDR1 KGHDR and CDR2 SFDVKD. The junction had 5 bases not matched to a gene; V was cut back by 4 bases and J by 0 bases.